A selection of T cell receptor beta chains follows, all from one sample in a study of blood T cell repertoires in COVID-19. Profiled with immunoSEQ multiplex PCR; TCRdb holds only in-frame clones, not every one. The sample includes hundreds of thousands of clones, 75% to 90% of them seen just once. The sequenced sample was peripheral blood. These receptors came from a woman in her 70s with COVID-19, enrolled during active disease. The CDR3 runs from the conserved cysteine through the conserved F or W. A D gene is named only where the DNA matches it firmly. Size is stated for part of the rows, as once, few or many counts, or as a class when the clone is expanded.

len	abundance	j_gene	v_gene	d_gene	CDR3nt	CDR3aa
14	NA	TRBJ1-2	TRBV29-1	NA	TGCAGCGTTGAAGATGCGATAACAGGGTATGGCTACACCTTC	CSVEDAITGYGYTF
14	NA	TRBJ2-7	TRBV19	TRBD2	TGTGCCAGCAAAGAACTAGCGGGAGGCGGGGAGCAGTACTTC	CASKELAGGGEQYF
13	NA	TRBJ1-1	TRBV3-1/TRBV3-2	TRBD1	TGTGCCAGCAGCCAAGGGGACAGATCTGAAGCTTTCTTT	CASSQGDRSEAFF
16	NA	TRBJ2-4	TRBV5-1	TRBD2	TGCGCCAGCAGCCTAAGCGGGAGCGTAACCAAAAACATTCAGTACTTC	CASSLSGSVTKNIQYF
14	NA	TRBJ1-2	TRBV7-9	TRBD1	TGTGCCAGCAGCTTAGGTGACAGGGGAGGTGGCTACACCTTC	CASSLGDRGGGYTF
13	NA	TRBJ1-5	TRBV28	NA	TGTGCCAGCAGTCCGACAGTTTACCAGCCCCAGCATTTT	CASSPTVYQPQHF
15	once	TRBJ2-2	TRBV11-2	TRBD1	TGTGCCAGCAGCTACCGACAGGGGGCCACCGGGGAGCTGTTTTTT	CASSYRQGATGELFF
14	few	TRBJ2-7	TRBV7-8	NA	TGTGCCAGCAGCTTAGGACAGAACTCCTACGAGCAGTACTTC	CASSLGQNSYEQYF
14	NA	TRBJ1-4	TRBV27	TRBD1	TGTGCCAGCAGTTCGGACAGGGGCGACGAAAAACTGTTTTTT	CASSSDRGDEKLFF
13	NA	TRBJ1-4	TRBV30	NA	TGTGCCTGGAGTGTAAACACAGGTGAAAAACTGTTTTTT	CAWSVNTGEKLFF
17	NA	TRBJ1-5	TRBV7-3	NA	TGTGCCAGCAGCTTAAAGGAGGACTCGGTTGGCAATCAGCCCCAGCATTTT	CASSLKEDSVGNQPQHF
16	NA	TRBJ1-3	TRBV11-2	TRBD1	TGTGCCAGCAGCCTCATACAGGGGGCTACAGGAAACACCATATATTTT	CASSLIQGATGNTIYF
15	NA	TRBJ1-2	TRBV19	TRBD1	TGTGCCAGTAGTATGGAGGGGACAGCAAACTATGGCTACACCTTC	CASSMEGTANYGYTF
17	NA	TRBJ2-7	TRBV6-2/TRBV6-3	NA	TGTGCCAGCAGTTACTCGCGGAGGGGGCAGTACCCCTACGAGCAGTACTTC	CASSYSRRGQYPYEQYF
16	few	TRBJ1-5	TRBV5-5	TRBD1	TGTGCCAGCAGCTTGGAGGGGACAGCCCGAAATCAGCCCCAGCATTTT	CASSLEGTARNQPQHF
15	NA	TRBJ2-7	TRBV5-1	NA	TGCGCCAGCAGCGATCTTTCACAGGGAGACTACGAGCAGTACTTC	CASSDLSQGDYEQYF
13	NA	TRBJ1-5	TRBV2	NA	TGTGCCAGCAGTGAGGGTTTGAGGGAGCCCCAGCATTTT	CASSEGLREPQHF
16	NA	TRBJ2-1	TRBV20-1	TRBD2	TGCAGTGCTAGTGCCCAAGCGGGAGATTCCTACAATGAGCAGTTCTTC	CSASAQAGDSYNEQFF